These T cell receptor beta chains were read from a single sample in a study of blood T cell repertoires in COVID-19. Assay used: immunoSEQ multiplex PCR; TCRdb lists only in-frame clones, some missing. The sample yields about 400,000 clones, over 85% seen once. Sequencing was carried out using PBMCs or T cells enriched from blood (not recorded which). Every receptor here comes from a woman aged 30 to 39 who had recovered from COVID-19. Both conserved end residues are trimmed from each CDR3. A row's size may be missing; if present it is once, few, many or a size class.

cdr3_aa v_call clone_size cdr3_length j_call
ASGLVGRVTSYEQY TRBV12-5 - 14 TRBJ2-7
AISWTGDGYT TRBV10-3 - 10 TRBJ1-2
ASSIDPGSGQPQH TRBV19 - 13 TRBJ1-5
ASNFYRRDRVNDTQY TRBV5-1 - 15 TRBJ2-3
ASSYLSDNSPLH TRBV6-6 - 12 TRBJ1-6
SARGAREQY TRBV20-1 - 9 TRBJ2-7
ASRETPAGSNQPQH TRBV2 - 14 TRBJ1-5
AWGTGPGELF TRBV30 - 10 TRBJ2-2
ASSETPGGHYEAF TRBV6-1 - 13 TRBJ1-1
ASSLLSGLETQY TRBV27 - 12 TRBJ2-5
SASTGVISDEQY TRBV20-1 - 12 TRBJ2-7
ACRHDRAHEQY TRBV30 - 11 TRBJ2-7
ASSFRGGELF TRBV27 - 10 TRBJ2-2
ASTQSTQGGDEQY TRBV5-1 - 13 TRBJ2-7
ASSFIGQGARSEAF TRBV25-1 - 14 TRBJ1-1
ASSQGLGGQGEETQY TRBV4-2 - 15 TRBJ2-5
ASSPRRESETQY TRBV7-3 many 12 TRBJ2-5
ASSQLLESYNEQF TRBV5-1 once 13 TRBJ2-1
ASRTRQGTSNSPLH TRBV5-1 - 14 TRBJ1-6
ASSTQGPYEQY TRBV19 - 11 TRBJ2-7
ASASVVVSMNTEAF TRBV12-5 - 14 TRBJ1-1
AITRGASGSSYNEQF TRBV10-3 - 15 TRBJ2-1
ASGQFQGTQETQY TRBV2 - 13 TRBJ2-5
ASSPGSNYGYT TRBV7-9 - 11 TRBJ1-2
ASSIATALEQY TRBV19 - 11 TRBJ2-7
ASSLATGVREKLF TRBV5-1 - 13 TRBJ1-4
ASTPGKIYGYT TRBV28 - 11 TRBJ1-2
ASSEEGGDTQY TRBV27 - 11 TRBJ2-3
ASRTGAPSNQPQH TRBV28 - 13 TRBJ1-5
ASSESVRRVPYYQPQH TRBV25-1 - 16 TRBJ1-5
ASSGQGDTDTQY TRBV18 - 12 TRBJ2-3
ASSLVARRDGYT TRBV13 - 12 TRBJ1-2
ASRRTGGEQY TRBV3-1/TRBV3-2 - 10 TRBJ2-7